The clone carrying this T cell receptor beta chain was found a few times. Its antigen is unknown. The CDR3 is 12 residues long. Unmatched junction bases numbered 0, after V lost 1 base and J lost 7 bases. Germline values: CDR1 MGHRA, CDR2 YSYEKL. This specimen comes from a study of T-cell reconstitution after alpha-beta-depleted transplantation in children. Regarding the study as a whole: By about two months after transplant, alpha-beta T cells reportedly arose from several hundred graft clones that had expanded. At day 60, the high TCRbeta diversity found in some patients originated from recipient T cells and thymic progenitors that had survived. T-cell counts and diversity at one year following transplant were attributed mainly to newly produced T cells.

Using unique molecular identifiers, the investigators prepared the TCRbeta library. TCRdb re-derived calls from the PCR reads in MiXCR, one entry per CDR3 protein. The sample consists of a few hundred thousand distinct CDR3 sequences, roughly 44% of them appearing once. The receptor was derived from a girl aged 2-10 years with aplastic anemia, due to receive a stem cell transplant. J is TRBJ2-7 and V is TRBV4-1, with 8 bases lining up with TRBD2. Sample: PBMCs, taken before TCRalphabeta/CD19-depleted stem cell transplant. CDR3 sequence: CASSQVAGEQYF. In nucleotides, the CDR3 is TGCGCCAGCAGCCAAGTAGCGGGAGAGCAGTACTTC.